The clone carrying this T cell receptor (beta chain) has only a few counts. The sample is drawn from a study of cytomegalovirus exposure and HLA in healthy donors. With 7 bases clipped from V and 5 bases from J, the junction kept 17 bases outside the gene matches. The CDR3 is 17 residues long. Germline V gives CDR1 MDHEN, CDR2 SYDVKM. Profiling relied on immunoSEQ multiplex PCR, and the TCRdb table lists in-frame clones only, not all of them. The sample consists of fewer than 200,000 clones, 85% of them appearing once. The receptor was derived from a man aged 18 to 29 in good health and CMV-seropositive. The chain joins TRBV28 to TRBJ2-7; TRBD2 aligns across 10 bases. Sequencing was done on a sample of PBMCs. CDR3 region: CASTPGGLAASLDEQYF. The CDR3 DNA is TGTGCCAGCACCCCGGGAGGACTAGCGGCATCGTTGGACGAGCAGTACTTC.